This T cell receptor (beta chain) emerged from a study of blood T cell repertoires in COVID-19. Study overall: The United States, Italy and Spain were the sources of the acute and convalescent COVID-19 samples. The analysed material was cDNA or gDNA that came from T cells, B-cell-depleted T cells, or PBMCs.

The CDR3 spans 16 residues. Germline V gene lookup returns CDR1 SGHTS and CDR2 YDEGEE. V lost 4 bases, J lost 1 base, and 17 bases lay in between. Original processing notes: Reference gene primer amplification yielded estimated nucleated cell counts. Using immunoSEQ multiplex PCR, the repertoire was profiled, and TCRdb retains in-frame clones only, with some absent. V, J and clone size were drawn from that table, and D and trimming were deduced from the DNA. The top ten clones hold about 2.1% of a sample with roughly 410,000 clones, around 87% of them seen once. Seattle patients were enrolled during active infection and followed longitudinally.

The chain has TRBV5-8 and TRBJ1-1; tentative D call: TRBD1 (5 bases). This receptor was identified in a woman aged 55-70 years with COVID-19, enrolled during active disease. Sequencing was performed on peripheral blood. The DNA for the CDR3 is TGTGCCAGCAGCGAAGGGAAGGGGAATCGGAACACTGAAGCTTTCTTT. It yields the protein CASSEGKGNRNTEAFF.